This T cell receptor beta chain was captured in a study of vaccination effects on CD4 cells after COVID-19. Study at large: Each participant was administered two doses of either the BNT162b2 or the mRNA-1273 vaccine.

Germline CDR1 is LNHDA and CDR2 is SQIVND (reference sequence). V was pared by 7 bases and J by 10 bases, with 14 bases between. The CDR3 runs 13 residues. As to this clone: Its cognate antigen is unknown.

Using viral peptide pools, the ViraFEST assay grew out antigen-specific CD4+ T cells prior to sequencing. Cells that had been cultured for 10 days were the source of isolated CD4+ T cells. Nucleocapsid antibodies were negative in the vaccine recipients, who had never had SARS-CoV-2 infection. The researchers cultured some 1.9 million PBMC per well with 9.5 to 10 IU/ml IL-2 and 8.5 to 10 ug/ml peptides. Repertoires were generated with immunoSEQ multiplex PCR, while TCRdb's copy carries only in-frame clones and drops some. This sample has roughly 65,000 clones, with around 77% found just once. The TCR was taken from a human donor who received a COVID-19 vaccine. The chain is built from TRBV19 and TRBJ1-6, with a tentative D call TRBD1 (5 bases). The sample here was CD4+ T cells from PBMCs cultured with HCoV-NL63 spike peptides, taken before COVID-19 vaccination. The CDR3, as DNA: TGTGCCAGTAATCGTCAGGGAACCTCACCCCTCCACTTT. Translating it yields CASNRQGTSPLHF.